This T cell receptor beta chain was identified in a study of OX40 agonist ivuxolimab in advanced cancers. Some background on the complete study: Ivuxolimab was a fully human IgG2 agonistic monoclonal antibody targeting the costimulatory receptor OX40 (CD134). The paper describes the monotherapy dose-escalation part (N = 52 patients) of the phase I trial of ivuxolimab. Of the approximately 50 dose-escalation patients, hepatocellular carcinoma was present in around 19, melanoma in approximately 15, renal cell carcinoma in 9 and head and neck cancer in 9. Prior anti-PD-1, anti-PD-L1 or anti-CTLA-4 therapy was permitted, and checkpoint inhibitors had been received by around 39% of dose-escalation patients. Peripheral TCRbeta sequencing aimed to test whether ivuxolimab altered TCR sequence diversity and caused clonal T-cell expansion. A male proportion of roughly 85% and a mean age of about 60 years, ranging from about 20 to 85, were recorded for the dose-escalation cohort. Intravenous ivuxolimab was administered to patients every 2 weeks at six dose levels: 0.01, 0.1, 0.3, 1.5, 3 and 10 mg/kg. Three dose-escalation patients achieved partial responses, one with hepatocellular carcinoma and two with cutaneous melanoma. What the authors observed across the whole study: Clonal expansion of both CD4+ and CD8+ blood T cells was observed from baseline to week 6 at doses 0.1 to 3.0 mg/kg. After ivuxolimab, CD8+ T cells had more expanded clones than CD4+ T cells on average. In the 0.1-3.0 mg/kg groups, partial responders had among the lowest normalized peripheral clonal expansion, particularly in CD8+ T cells. Low levels of normalized T-cell clonal expansion were also seen in some patients who did not respond. The antigen specificity of the peripheral T cells that underwent clonal expansion was not determined.

Genomic DNA was isolated from the sorted cells so that the TCRbeta CDR3 region could be sequenced. TCRbeta CDR3 regions were sequenced using the immunoSEQ Assay. In TCRdb, the immuneACCESS table is reduced to in-frame sequences with V and J assigned. These tables do not hold every clone; where another copy was compared, an unresolved V gene accounts for under half, and the others remain unexplained. The sample data list some 70,000 clones, and roughly four fifths of these were observed just once. About 2.4% of the sample is taken by the ten largest. Details on this clone: Its cognate antigen has yet to be identified. Per-nucleotide qualities are absent, and no much larger clonotype sits a single base away.

The CDR3 runs 16 amino acids, cysteine and phenylalanine included. Kept here is only the CDR3 DNA, which spans 48 bases and is read in frame from base 1. Sequences SGHTA (CDR1) and FQGNSA (CDR2) are obtained from the germline V gene. Trimming takes 2 bases off V and 4 bases off J; junction bases not matched to a gene: 7. The trial excluded patients who had a history of autoimmune disease or were on systemic immunosuppression. Peripheral blood for TCR sequencing was drawn from every dose cohort at baseline, at cycle 4 day 1 and at cycle 7 day 1. The samples were drawn from a first-in-human, open-label, multicenter phase I dose-escalation trial of ivuxolimab. Adults with locally advanced or metastatic melanoma, renal cell carcinoma, hepatocellular carcinoma or head and neck squamous cell carcinoma were enrolled in the trial. Before TCR sequencing, CD4+ and CD8+ T cells were separately sorted from peripheral blood.

The sequence is built from TRBV7-2 and TRBJ1-5, and 8 junction bases match TRBD1. This TCR came from an adult with an advanced solid tumor such as melanoma, head and neck, liver or kidney cancer. The sample in question was CD4+ or CD8+ T cells sorted from blood, obtained in a trial of the OX40 agonist ivuxolimab. The nucleotides read TGTGCCAGCAGCTTAAGGGCAGGGGGCTCTAATCAGCCCCAGCATTTT. This encodes CASSLRAGGSNQPQHF.